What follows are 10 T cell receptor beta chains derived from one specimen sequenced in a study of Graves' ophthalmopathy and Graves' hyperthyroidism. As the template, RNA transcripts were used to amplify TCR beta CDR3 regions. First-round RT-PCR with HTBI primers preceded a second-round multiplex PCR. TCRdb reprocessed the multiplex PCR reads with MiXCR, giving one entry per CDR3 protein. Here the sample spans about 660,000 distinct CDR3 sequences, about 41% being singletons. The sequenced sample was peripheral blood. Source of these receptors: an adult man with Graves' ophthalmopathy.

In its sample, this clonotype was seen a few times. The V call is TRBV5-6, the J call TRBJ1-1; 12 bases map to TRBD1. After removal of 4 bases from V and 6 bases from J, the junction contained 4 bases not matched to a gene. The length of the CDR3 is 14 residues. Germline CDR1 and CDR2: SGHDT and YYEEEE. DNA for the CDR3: TGTGCCAGCAGCACGGGACAGGGGGCCCCTGAAGCTTTCTTT. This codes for CASSTGQGAPEAFF.

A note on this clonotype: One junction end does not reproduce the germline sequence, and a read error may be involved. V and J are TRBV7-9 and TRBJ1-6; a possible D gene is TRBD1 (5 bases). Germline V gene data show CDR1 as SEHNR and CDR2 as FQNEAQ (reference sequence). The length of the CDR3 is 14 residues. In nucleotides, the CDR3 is TGTGCTAGCAGCCCTGGCAGGGCAGATTCACCCCTCCACTTT. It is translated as CASSPGRADSPLHF.

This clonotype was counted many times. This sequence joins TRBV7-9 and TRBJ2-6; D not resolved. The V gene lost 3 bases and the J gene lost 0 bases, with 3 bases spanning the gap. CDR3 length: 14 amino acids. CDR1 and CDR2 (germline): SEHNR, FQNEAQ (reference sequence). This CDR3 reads CASSFGSGANVLTF. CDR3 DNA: TGTGCCAGCAGCTTCGGCTCTGGGGCCAACGTCCTGACTTTC.

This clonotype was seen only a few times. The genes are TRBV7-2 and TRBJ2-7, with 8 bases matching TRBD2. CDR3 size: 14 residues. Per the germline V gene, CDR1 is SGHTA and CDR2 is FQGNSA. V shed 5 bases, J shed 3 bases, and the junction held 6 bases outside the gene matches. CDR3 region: CASSRGGPLYEQYF. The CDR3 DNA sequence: TGTGCCAGCAGCCGGGGGGGGCCCCTCTACGAGCAGTACTTC. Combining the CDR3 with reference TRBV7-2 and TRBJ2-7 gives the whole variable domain GAGVSQSPSNKVTEKGKDVELRCDPISGHTALYWYRQSLGQGLEFLIYFQGNSAPDKSGLPSDRFSAERTGGSVSTLTIQRTQQEDSAVYLCASSRGGPLYEQYFGPGTRLTVT.

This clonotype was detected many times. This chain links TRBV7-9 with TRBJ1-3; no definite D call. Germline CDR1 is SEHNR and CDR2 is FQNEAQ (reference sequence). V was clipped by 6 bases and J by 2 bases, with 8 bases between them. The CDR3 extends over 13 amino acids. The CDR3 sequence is CASRGEAGNTIYF. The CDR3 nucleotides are TGTGCCAGCAGGGGAGAAGCTGGAAACACCATATATTTT.

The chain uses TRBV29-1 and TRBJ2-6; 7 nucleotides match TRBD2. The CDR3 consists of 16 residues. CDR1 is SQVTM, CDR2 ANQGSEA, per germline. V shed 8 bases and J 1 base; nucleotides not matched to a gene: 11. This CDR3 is CSPSAGEPSGANVLTF. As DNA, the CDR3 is TGCAGCCCCTCGGCGGGGGAACCTTCTGGGGCCAACGTCCTGACTTTC.

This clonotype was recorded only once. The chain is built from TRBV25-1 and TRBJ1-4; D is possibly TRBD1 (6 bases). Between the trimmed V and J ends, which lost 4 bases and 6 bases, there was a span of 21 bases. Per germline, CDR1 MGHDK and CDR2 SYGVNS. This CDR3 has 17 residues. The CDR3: CASSGRGRGTVHEKLFF. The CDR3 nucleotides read TGTGCCAGCAGTGGACGGGGCAGGGGTACGGTTCATGAAAAACTGTTTTTT. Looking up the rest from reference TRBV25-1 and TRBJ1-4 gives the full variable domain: EADIYQTPRYLVIGTGKKITLECSQTMGHDKMYWYQQDPGMELHLIHYSYGVNSTEKGDLSSESTVSRIRTEHFPLTLESARPSHTSQYLCASSGRGRGTVHEKLFFGSGTQLSVL.

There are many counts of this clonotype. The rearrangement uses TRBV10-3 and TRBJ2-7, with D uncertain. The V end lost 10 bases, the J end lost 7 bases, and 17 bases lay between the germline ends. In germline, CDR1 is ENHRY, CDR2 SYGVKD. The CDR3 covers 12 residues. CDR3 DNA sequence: TGTGCCACCAGATCGGATCTCGGGGAGCAGTACTTC. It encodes CATRSDLGEQYF.

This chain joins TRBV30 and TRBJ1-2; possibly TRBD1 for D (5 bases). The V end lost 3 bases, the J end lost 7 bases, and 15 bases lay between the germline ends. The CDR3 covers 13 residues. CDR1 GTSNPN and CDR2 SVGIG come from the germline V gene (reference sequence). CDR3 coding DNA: TGTGCCTGGAGGACTACAGGCTCTGGTGGCTACACCTTC. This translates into CAWRTTGSGGYTF.

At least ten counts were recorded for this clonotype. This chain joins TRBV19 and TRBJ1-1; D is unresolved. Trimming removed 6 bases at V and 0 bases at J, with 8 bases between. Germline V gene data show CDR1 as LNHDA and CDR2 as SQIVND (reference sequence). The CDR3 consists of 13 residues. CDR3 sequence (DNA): TGTGCCAGTAGCCTTGCTATGAACACTGAAGCTTTCTTT. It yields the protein CASSLAMNTEAFF.